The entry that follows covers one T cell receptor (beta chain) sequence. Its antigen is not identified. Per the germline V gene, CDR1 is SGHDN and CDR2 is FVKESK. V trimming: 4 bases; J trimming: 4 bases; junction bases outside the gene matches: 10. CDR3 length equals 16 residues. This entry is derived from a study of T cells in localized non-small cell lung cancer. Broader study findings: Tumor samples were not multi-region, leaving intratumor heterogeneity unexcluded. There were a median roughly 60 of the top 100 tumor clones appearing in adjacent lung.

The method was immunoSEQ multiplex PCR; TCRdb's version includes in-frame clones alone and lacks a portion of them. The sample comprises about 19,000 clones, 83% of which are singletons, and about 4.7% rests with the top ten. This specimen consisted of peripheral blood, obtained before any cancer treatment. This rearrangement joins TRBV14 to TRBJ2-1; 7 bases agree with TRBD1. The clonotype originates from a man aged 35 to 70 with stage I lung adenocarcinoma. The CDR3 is CASSRFGQGVYNEQFF. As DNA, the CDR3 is TGTGCCAGCAGCCGCTTTGGCCAGGGGGTTTACAATGAGCAGTTCTTC.